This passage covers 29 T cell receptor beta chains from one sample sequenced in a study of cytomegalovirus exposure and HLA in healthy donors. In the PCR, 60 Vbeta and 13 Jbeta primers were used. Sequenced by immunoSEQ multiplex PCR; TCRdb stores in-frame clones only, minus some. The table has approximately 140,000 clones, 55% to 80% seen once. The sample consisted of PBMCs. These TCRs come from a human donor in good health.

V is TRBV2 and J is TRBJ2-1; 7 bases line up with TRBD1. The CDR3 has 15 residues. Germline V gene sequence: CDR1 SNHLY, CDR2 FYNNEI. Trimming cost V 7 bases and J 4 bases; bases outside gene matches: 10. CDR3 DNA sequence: TGTGCCAGCAAACGGCCCGGGACAGCATACAATGAGCAGTTCTTC. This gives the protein CASKRPGTAYNEQFF.

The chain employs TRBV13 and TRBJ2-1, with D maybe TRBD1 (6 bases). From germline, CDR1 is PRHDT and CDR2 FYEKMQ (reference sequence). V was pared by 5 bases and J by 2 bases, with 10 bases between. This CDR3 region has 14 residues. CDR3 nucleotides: TGTGCCAGCAGCCCCACAGGGACCTACAATGAGCAGTTCTTC. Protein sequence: CASSPTGTYNEQFF.

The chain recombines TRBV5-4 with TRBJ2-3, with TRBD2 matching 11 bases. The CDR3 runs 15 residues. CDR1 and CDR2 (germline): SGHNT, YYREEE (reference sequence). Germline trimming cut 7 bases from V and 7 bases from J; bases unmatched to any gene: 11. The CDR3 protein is CASGLTSGVFNTQYF. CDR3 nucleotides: TGTGCCAGCGGGTTGACTAGCGGGGTGTTTAATACGCAGTATTTT.

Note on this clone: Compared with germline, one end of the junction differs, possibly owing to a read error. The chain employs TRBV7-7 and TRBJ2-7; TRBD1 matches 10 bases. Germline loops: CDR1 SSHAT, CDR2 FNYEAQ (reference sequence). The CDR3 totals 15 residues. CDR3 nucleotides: TGTGCTAGCAGCTTAGATGAGACAGGGGGCGACGAGCAGTACTTC. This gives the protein CASSLDETGGDEQYF. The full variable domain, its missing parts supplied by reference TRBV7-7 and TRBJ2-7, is GAGVSQSPRYKVTKRGQDVTLRCDPISSHATLYWYQQALGQGPEFLTYFNYEAQPDKSGLPSDRFSAERPEGSISTLTIQRTEQRDSAMYRCASSLDETGGDEQYFGPGTRLTVT.

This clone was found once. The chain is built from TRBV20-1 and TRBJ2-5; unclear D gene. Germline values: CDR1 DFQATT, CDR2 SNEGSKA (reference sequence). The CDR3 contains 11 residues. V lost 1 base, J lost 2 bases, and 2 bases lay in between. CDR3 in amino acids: CSARAQETQYF. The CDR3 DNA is TGCAGTGCTAGAGCTCAAGAGACCCAGTACTTC.

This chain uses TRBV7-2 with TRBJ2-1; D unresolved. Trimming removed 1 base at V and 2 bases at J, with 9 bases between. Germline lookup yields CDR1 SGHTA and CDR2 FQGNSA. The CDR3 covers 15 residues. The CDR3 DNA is TGTGCCAGCAGCTTAGAAAGCGCCCCCTACAATGAGCAGTTCTTC. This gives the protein CASSLESAPYNEQFF.

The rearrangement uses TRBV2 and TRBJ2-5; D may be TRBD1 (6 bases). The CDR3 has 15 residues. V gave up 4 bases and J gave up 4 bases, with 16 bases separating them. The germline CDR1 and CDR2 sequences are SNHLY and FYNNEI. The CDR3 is CASSAARGRSETQYF. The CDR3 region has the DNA TGTGCCAGCAGTGCGGCCAGGGGCCGGTCAGAGACCCAGTACTTC. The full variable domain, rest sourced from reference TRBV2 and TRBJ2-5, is EPEVTQTPSHQVTQMGQEVILRCVPISNHLYFYWYRQILGQKVEFLVSFYNNEISEKSEIFDDQFSVERPDGSNFTLKIRSTKLEDSAMYFCASSAARGRSETQYFGPGTRLLVL.

The CDR3: CASSGQPDTQYF. CDR3 DNA sequence: TGTGCCAGCTCAGGGCAGCCCGATACGCAGTATTTT. The chain links TRBV2 to TRBJ2-3; D perhaps matches TRBD1 (5 bases). Germline loops: CDR1 SNHLY, CDR2 FYNNEI. The CDR3 totals 12 residues. V shed 8 bases and J shed 6 bases, with 12 bases lying between them.

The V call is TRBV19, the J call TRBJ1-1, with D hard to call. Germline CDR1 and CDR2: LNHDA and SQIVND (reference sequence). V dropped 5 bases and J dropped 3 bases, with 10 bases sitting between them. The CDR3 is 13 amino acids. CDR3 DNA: TGTGCCAGTAGTGTAAGAACGGACACTGAAGCTTTCTTT. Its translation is CASSVRTDTEAFF.

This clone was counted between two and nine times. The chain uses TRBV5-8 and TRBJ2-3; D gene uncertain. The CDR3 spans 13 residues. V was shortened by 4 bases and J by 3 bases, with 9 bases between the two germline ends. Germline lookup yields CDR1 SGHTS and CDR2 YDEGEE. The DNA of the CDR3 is TGTGCCAGCAGCCTTGCGGAGACAGATACGCAGTATTTT. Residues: CASSLAETDTQYF. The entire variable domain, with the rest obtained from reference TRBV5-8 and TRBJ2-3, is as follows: EAGVTQSPTHLIKTRGQQATLRCSPISGHTSVYWYQQALGLGLQFLLWYDEGEERNRGNFPPRFSGRQFPNYSSELNVNALELEDSALYLCASSLAETDTQYFGPGTRLTVL.

CDR3 bases: TGTGCCAGTTCGGCACAACAGGGTATGGAGACCCAGTACTTC. It yields the protein CASSAQQGMETQYF. The chain joins TRBV19 to TRBJ2-5; D might be TRBD1 (6 bases). CDR3 length: 14 amino acids. The germline gives CDR1 LNHDA, CDR2 SQIVND (reference sequence). The ends were cut back, 8 bases at V and 5 bases at J, with 18 bases in the middle.

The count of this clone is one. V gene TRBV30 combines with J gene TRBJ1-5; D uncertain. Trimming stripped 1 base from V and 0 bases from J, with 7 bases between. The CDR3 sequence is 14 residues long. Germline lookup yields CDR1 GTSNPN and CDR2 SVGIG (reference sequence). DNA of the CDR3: TGTGCCTGGAGTGCCGGGGTTAGCAATCAGCCCCAGCATTTT. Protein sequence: CAWSAGVSNQPQHF. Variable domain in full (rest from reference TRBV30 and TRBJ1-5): SQTIHQWPATLVQPVGSPLSLECTVEGTSNPNLYWYRQAAGRGLQLLFYSVGIGQISSEVPQNLSASRPQDRQFILSSKKLLLSDSGFYLCAWSAGVSNQPQHFGDGTRLSIL.

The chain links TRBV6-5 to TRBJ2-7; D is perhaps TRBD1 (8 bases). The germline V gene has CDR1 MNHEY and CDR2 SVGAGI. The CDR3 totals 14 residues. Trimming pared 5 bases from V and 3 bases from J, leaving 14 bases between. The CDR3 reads CASSTDRDYYEQYF. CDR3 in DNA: TGTGCCAGCAGTACGGACAGGGACTACTACGAGCAGTACTTC.

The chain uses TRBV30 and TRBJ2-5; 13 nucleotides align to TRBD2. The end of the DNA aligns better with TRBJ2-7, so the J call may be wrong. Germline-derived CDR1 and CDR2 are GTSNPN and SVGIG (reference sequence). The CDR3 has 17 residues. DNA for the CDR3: TGTGCCTGGAGTAGAAATGCCCCAGGACTAGCGGGAGTCGAGCAGTACTTC. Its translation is CAWSRNAPGLAGVEQYF.

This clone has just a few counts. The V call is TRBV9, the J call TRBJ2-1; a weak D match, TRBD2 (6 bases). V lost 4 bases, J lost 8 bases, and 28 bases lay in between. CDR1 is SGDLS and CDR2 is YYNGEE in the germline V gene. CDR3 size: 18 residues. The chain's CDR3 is CASSPGASGTSFADEQFF. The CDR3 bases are TGTGCCAGCAGCCCAGGTGCTTCCGGCACTAGCTTCGCCGATGAGCAGTTCTTC.

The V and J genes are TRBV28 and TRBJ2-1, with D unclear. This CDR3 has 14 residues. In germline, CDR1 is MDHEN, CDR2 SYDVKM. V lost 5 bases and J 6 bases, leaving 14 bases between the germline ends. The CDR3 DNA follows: TGTGCCAGCAGTCCCCCCAACCGGGTCAATGAGCAGTTCTTC. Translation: CASSPPNRVNEQFF. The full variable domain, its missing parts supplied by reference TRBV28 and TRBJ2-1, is DVKVTQSSRYLVKRTGEKVFLECVQDMDHENMFWYRQDPGLGLRLIYFSYDVKMKEKGDIPEGYSVSREKKERFSLILESASTNQTSMYLCASSPPNRVNEQFFGPGTRLTVL.

This CDR3 is CASRHELAVSSYNEQFF. Here the CDR3 DNA reads TGTGCCAGCAGACACGAACTAGCGGTAAGCTCCTACAATGAGCAGTTCTTC. The chain carries TRBV28 and TRBJ2-1; 8 nucleotides agree with TRBD2. After removal of 6 bases from V and 0 bases from J, the junction contained 10 bases not matched to a gene. Looked up from germline, CDR1 is MDHEN and CDR2 is SYDVKM. The length of the CDR3 is 17 residues.

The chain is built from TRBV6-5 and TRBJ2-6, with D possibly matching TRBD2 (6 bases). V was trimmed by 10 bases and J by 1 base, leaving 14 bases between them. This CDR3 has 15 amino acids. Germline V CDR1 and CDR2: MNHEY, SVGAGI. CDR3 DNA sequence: TGTGCCACCTCCGAGGGAGGATCTGGGGCCAACGTCCTGACTTTC. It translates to CATSEGGSGANVLTF.

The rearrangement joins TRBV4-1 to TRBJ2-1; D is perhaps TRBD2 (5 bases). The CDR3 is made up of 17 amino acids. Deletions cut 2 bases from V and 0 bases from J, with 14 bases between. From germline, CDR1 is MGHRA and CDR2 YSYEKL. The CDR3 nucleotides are TGCGCCAGCAGCCAACCCACACTAGAAAACTCCTACAATGAGCAGTTCTTC. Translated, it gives CASSQPTLENSYNEQFF.

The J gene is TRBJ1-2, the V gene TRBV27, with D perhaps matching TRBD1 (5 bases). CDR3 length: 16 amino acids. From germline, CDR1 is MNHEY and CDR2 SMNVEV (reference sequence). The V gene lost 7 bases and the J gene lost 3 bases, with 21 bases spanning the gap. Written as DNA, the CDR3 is TGTGCCAGCACCCCCGGCCTAGGGGCGGGGTACTATGGCTACACCTTC. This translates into CASTPGLGAGYYGYTF.

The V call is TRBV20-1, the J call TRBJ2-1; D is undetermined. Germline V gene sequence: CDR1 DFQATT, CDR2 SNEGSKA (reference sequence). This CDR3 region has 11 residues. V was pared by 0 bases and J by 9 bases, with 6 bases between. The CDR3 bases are TGCAGTGCTAGAGATATGAGTGAGCAGTTCTTC. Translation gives CSARDMSEQFF.

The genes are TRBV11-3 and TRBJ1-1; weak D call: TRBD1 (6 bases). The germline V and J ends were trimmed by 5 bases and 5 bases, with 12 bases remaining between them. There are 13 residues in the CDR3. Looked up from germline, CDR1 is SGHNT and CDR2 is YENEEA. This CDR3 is CASSRGGATEAFF. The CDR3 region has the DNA TGTGCCAGCAGCAGAGGGGGGGCTACTGAAGCTTTCTTT.

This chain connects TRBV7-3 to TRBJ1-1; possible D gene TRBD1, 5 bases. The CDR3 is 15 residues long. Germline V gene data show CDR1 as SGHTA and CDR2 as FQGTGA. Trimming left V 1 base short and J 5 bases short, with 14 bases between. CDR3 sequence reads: CASSLIGRAGTEAFF. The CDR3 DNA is TGTGCCAGCAGCTTAATTGGCAGGGCGGGGACTGAAGCTTTCTTT.

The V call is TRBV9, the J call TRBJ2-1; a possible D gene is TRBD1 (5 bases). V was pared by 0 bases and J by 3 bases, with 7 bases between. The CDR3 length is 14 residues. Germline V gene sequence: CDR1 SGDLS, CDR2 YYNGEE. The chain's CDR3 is CASSVEGLYNEQFF. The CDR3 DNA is TGTGCCAGCAGCGTAGAGGGGCTCTACAATGAGCAGTTCTTC.

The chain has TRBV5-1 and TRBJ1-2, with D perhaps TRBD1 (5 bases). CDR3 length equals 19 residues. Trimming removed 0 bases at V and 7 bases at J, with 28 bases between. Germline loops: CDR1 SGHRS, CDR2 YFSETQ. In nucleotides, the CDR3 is TGCGCCAGCAGCTTGGTTGCTCCCACTCGGTGGGGCCTGGAAAGTGGCTACACCTTC. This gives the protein CASSLVAPTRWGLESGYTF.

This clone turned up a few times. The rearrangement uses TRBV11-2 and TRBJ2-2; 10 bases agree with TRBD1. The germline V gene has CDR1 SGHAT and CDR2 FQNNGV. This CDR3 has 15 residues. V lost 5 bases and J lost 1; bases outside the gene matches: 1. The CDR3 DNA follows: TGTGCCAGCAGCCGGACAGGGGGGAACACCGGGGAGCTGTTTTTT. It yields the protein CASSRTGGNTGELFF.

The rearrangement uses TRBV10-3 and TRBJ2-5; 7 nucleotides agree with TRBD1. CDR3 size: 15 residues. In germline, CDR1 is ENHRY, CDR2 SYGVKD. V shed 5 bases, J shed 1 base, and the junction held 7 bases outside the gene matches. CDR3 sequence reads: CAISTLDRPQETQYF. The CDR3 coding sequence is TGTGCCATCAGTACCCTGGACAGGCCCCAAGAGACCCAGTACTTC.

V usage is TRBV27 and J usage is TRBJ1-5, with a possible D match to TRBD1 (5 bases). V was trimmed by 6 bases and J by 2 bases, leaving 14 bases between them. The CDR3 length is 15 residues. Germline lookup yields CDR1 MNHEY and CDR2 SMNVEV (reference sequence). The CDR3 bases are TGTGCCAGCAGGAGTTTGGGGGGGGGCAATCAGCCCCAGCATTTT. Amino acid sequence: CASRSLGGGNQPQHF.

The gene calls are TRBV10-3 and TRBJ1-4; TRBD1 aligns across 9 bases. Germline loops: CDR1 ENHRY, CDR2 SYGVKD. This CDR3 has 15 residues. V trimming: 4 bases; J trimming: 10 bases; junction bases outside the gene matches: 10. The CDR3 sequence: CAISGGGTGLGKLFF. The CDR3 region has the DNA TGTGCCATCAGTGGGGGCGGGACAGGGCTTGGAAAACTGTTTTTT.